These 17 T cell receptor beta chains originate from one sample sequenced in a study of long-term antiretroviral therapy in people with HIV. The run of the v3.0 immunoSEQ assay was at survey level. TCRdb's copy holds only in-frame clones and misses some; the assay was immunoSEQ multiplex PCR. The data hold some 15,000 clones, with approximately 90% observed a single time. The sequencing here drew on unsorted PBMCs, taken 0.7 years before starting antiretroviral therapy. Receptor source: a man over 45 with HIV.

This clone has only a few counts. The gene calls are TRBV19 and TRBJ2-7, with TRBD1 identical over 8 bases. The CDR3 covers 15 residues. The junction had 6 bases not matched to a gene; V was cut back by 3 bases and J by 2 bases. Germline V CDR1 and CDR2: LNHDA, SQIVND (reference sequence). The CDR3 loop reads CASSMGGTGTYEQYF. The DNA of the CDR3 is TGTGCCAGTAGTATGGGTGGGACAGGCACCTACGAGCAGTACTTC.

This chain connects TRBV5-5 to TRBJ1-1; D call uncertain. The CDR3 contains 11 residues. Germline V lookup: CDR1 SGHKS, CDR2 YYEKEE (reference sequence). Trimming shortened V by 2 bases and J by 4 bases, and 3 bases separated the two germline ends. CDR3 in amino acids: CASSFGTEAFF. In DNA form, the CDR3 reads TGTGCCAGCAGCTTCGGCACTGAAGCTTTCTTT.

The gene calls are TRBV6-1 and TRBJ2-1; TRBD1 aligns across 7 bases. Germline V CDR1 and CDR2: MNHNS, SASEGT. Trimming cost V 6 bases and J 9 bases; bases outside gene matches: 5. This CDR3 region has 12 residues. The CDR3 reads CASRRGPGEQFF. CDR3 coding DNA: TGTGCCAGCAGGAGGGGGCCGGGTGAGCAGTTCTTC.

The V and J genes are TRBV18 and TRBJ2-2; D gene uncertain. V lost 2 bases and J lost 1, with 5 bases in between. The CDR3 length is 14 residues. Germline V gene data show CDR1 as KGHSH and CDR2 as LQKENI. The CDR3 bases are TGTGCCAGCTCACCAAGACAGAACACCGGGGAGCTGTTTTTT. Its translation: CASSPRQNTGELFF.

The J gene is TRBJ2-2, the V gene TRBV19; 7 nucleotides agree with TRBD2. V lost 5 bases and J lost 6; bases outside the gene matches: 9. Germline V lookup: CDR1 LNHDA, CDR2 SQIVND (reference sequence). The CDR3 runs 15 residues. CDR3: CASSSLREIAGELFF. CDR3 DNA sequence: TGTGCCAGTAGTTCTTTGCGGGAGATTGCCGGGGAGCTGTTTTTT.

The chain uses TRBV6-1 and TRBJ2-2, with a weak D call TRBD1 (6 bases). V shed 8 bases and J shed 5 bases, with 12 bases lying between them. The CDR3 runs 13 residues. CDR1 is MNHNS, CDR2 SASEGT, per germline. Written as DNA, the CDR3 is TGTGCCAGCTCTGGACAGACTACCGGGGAGCTGTTTTTT. Protein sequence: CASSGQTTGELFF.

The chain uses TRBV7-2 and TRBJ1-5; D is ambiguous. This CDR3 has 16 amino acids. V was pared by 2 bases and J by 7 bases, with 18 bases between. CDR1 and CDR2 (germline): SGHTA, FQGNSA. CDR3 in amino acids: CASSLSLVERGQPQHF. The CDR3 region has the DNA TGTGCCAGCAGCTTATCTTTGGTGGAGCGCGGGCAGCCCCAGCATTTT. Based on the CDR3 plus reference TRBV7-2 and TRBJ1-5, the full variable domain is GAGVSQSPSNKVTEKGKDVELRCDPISGHTALYWYRQSLGQGLEFLIYFQGNSAPDKSGLPSDRFSAERTGGSVSTLTIQRTQQEDSAVYLCASSLSLVERGQPQHFGDGTRLSIL.

The chain employs TRBV10-2 and TRBJ1-6; D is unresolved. The CDR3 spans 13 residues. In germline, CDR1 is WSHSY, CDR2 SAAADI. With 0 bases removed from V and 14 bases from J, the gap between germline ends came to 11 bases. In nucleotides, the CDR3 is TGCGCCAGCAGTGAGTCATGGGGTGCAGCCCTCCACTTT. Amino acids: CASSESWGAALHF.

This rearrangement joins TRBV18 to TRBJ1-1; D gene uncertain. Trimming took off 10 bases at V and 0 bases at J, with 6 bases between the two ends. The CDR3 covers 11 residues. The V gene's germline CDR1 is KGHSH and CDR2 LQKENI. CDR3 sequence (DNA): TGTGCCACCATCTTGAACACTGAAGCTTTCTTT. It yields the protein CATILNTEAFF. Variable domain in full (rest from reference TRBV18 and TRBJ1-1): NAGVMQNPRHLVRRRGQEARLRCSPMKGHSHVYWYRQLPEEGLKFMVYLQKENIIDESGMPKERFSAEFPKEGPSILRIQQVVRGDSAAYFCATILNTEAFFGQGTRLTVV.

The chain couples TRBV6-5 to TRBJ1-4; TRBD1 matches 7 bases. The germline V gene encodes CDR1 MNHEY and CDR2 SVGAGI. The CDR3 has 14 residues. Trimming removed 6 bases from V and 8 bases from J; junction bases left unmatched: 9. DNA for the CDR3: TGTGCCAGCAGGACAGGGAGGGGTGAAGAAAAACTGTTTTTT. Its translation: CASRTGRGEEKLFF.

The chain joins TRBV4-2 to TRBJ2-6; D gene ambiguous. The CDR3 has 16 residues. In germline, CDR1 is LGHNA, CDR2 YNFKEQ. V was trimmed by 0 bases and J by 0 bases, leaving 6 bases between them. CDR3 sequence: CASSQERDSGANVLTF. The DNA for the CDR3 is TGTGCCAGCAGCCAAGAAAGGGACTCTGGGGCCAACGTCCTGACTTTC.

This sequence joins TRBV11-3 and TRBJ2-3, with 10 positions matching TRBD2. Germline V gives CDR1 SGHNT, CDR2 YENEEA. This CDR3 region has 15 residues. V shed 3 bases, J shed 3 bases, and the junction held 3 bases outside the gene matches. CDR3 DNA sequence: TGTGCCAGCAGCTTCGGTAGCGGGAGGACAGATACGCAGTATTTT. Its translation is CASSFGSGRTDTQYF.

V is TRBV14 and J is TRBJ2-2; D is unclear. The CDR3 extends over 13 amino acids. Germline V lookup: CDR1 SGHDN, CDR2 FVKESK. Between the trimmed V and J ends, which lost 4 bases and 6 bases, there was a span of 9 bases. The CDR3 reads CASSPRISGELFF. The CDR3 DNA is TGTGCCAGCAGCCCCCGTATCTCCGGGGAGCTGTTTTTT.

The chain is built from TRBV7-9 and TRBJ2-5; TRBD2 might be the D (6 bases). The germline V gene has CDR1 SEHNR and CDR2 FQNEAQ (reference sequence). The length of the CDR3 is 13 residues. The V and J ends lost 4 bases and 2 bases respectively, with 8 bases between them. CDR3 sequence: CASSSAGQETQYF. The CDR3 DNA is TGTGCCAGCAGCTCCGCGGGGCAAGAGACCCAGTACTTC.

The chain employs TRBV14 and TRBJ2-7; the match to TRBD2 covers 8 bases. With V trimmed by 1 base and J by 2 bases, 13 bases remained unmatched. This CDR3 has 18 amino acids. CDR1 is SGHDN, CDR2 FVKESK, per germline. The CDR3 spells CASSQVVSGIFTPYEQYF. CDR3 nucleotides: TGTGCCAGCAGCCAAGTCGTTAGCGGGATATTTACTCCCTACGAGCAGTACTTC.

The chain couples TRBV14 to TRBJ2-7; D is unclear. The CDR3 consists of 13 residues. Germline assignment: CDR1 SGHDN and CDR2 FVKESK. V gave up 1 base and J gave up 2 bases, with 6 bases separating them. CDR3 nucleotides: TGTGCCAGCAGCCAAGGGAACGCCTACGAGCAGTACTTC. The encoded protein is CASSQGNAYEQYF.

The chain recombines TRBV18 with TRBJ2-6; the D is unclear. Per the germline V gene, CDR1 is KGHSH and CDR2 is LQKENI. The length of the CDR3 is 14 residues. Trimming shortened V by 3 bases and J by 3 bases, and 6 bases separated the two germline ends. CDR3 sequence: CASSPNYGANVLTF. In DNA, the CDR3 is TGTGCCAGCTCACCGAATTATGGGGCCAACGTCCTGACTTTC. Full variable domain (missing parts from reference TRBV18 and TRBJ2-6): NAGVMQNPRHLVRRRGQEARLRCSPMKGHSHVYWYRQLPEEGLKFMVYLQKENIIDESGMPKERFSAEFPKEGPSILRIQQVVRGDSAAYFCASSPNYGANVLTFGAGSRLTVL.